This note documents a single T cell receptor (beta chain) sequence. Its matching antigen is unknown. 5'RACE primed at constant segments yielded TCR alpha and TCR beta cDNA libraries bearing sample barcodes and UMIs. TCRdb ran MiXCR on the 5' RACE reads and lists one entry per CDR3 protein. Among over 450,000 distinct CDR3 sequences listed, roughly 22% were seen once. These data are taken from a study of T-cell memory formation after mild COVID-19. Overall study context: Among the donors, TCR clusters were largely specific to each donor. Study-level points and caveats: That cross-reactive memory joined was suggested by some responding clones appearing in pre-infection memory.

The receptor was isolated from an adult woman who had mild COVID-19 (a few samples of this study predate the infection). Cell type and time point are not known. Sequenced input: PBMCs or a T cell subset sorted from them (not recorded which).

CDR3 sequence (DNA): TGTGCCAGCAGTATCCAGGGACAGGGCCCCTACGAGCAGTACTTC. Residues: CASSIQGQGPYEQYF. V usage is TRBV12-3 or TRBV12-4 and J usage is TRBJ2-7; TRBD1 aligns across 9 bases. Losses at the gene ends were 5 bases for V and 2 bases for J; bases not matched to a gene: 7. The CDR3 has 15 amino acids.